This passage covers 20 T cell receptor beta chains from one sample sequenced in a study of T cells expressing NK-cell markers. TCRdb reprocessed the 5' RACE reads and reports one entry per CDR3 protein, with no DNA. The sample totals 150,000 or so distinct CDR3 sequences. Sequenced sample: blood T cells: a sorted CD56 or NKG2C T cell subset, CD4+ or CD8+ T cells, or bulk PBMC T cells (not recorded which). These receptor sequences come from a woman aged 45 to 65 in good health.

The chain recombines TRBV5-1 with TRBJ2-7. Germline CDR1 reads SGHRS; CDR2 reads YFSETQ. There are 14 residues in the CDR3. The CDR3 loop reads CASSLPSGVSEQYF.

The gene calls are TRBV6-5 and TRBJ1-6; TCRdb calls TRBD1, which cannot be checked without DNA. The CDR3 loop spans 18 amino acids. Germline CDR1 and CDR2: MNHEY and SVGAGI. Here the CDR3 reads CASRNAPGASSYNSPLHF.

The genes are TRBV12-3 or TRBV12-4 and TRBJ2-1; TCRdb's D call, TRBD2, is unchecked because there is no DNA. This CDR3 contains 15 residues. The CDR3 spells CASSLASGGYNEQFF.

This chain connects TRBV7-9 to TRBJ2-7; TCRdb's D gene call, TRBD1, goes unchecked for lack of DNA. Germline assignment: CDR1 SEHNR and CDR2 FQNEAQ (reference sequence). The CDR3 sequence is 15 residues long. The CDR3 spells CASGLGDRGHHEQYF.

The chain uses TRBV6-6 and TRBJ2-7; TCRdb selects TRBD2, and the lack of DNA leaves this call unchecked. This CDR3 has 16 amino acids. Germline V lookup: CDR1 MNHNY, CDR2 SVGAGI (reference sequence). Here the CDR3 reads CASSGPISQRKYEQYF.

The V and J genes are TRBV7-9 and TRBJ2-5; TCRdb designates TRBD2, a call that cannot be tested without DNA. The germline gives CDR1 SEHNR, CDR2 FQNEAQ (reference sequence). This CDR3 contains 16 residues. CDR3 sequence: CASSPSFRADQETQYF. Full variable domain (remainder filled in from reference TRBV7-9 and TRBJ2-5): DTGVSQNPRHKITKRGQNVTFRCDPISEHNRLYWYRQTLGQGPEFLTYFQNEAQLEKSRLLSDRFSAERPKGSFSTLEIQRTEQGDSAMYLCASSPSFRADQETQYFGPGTRLLVL.

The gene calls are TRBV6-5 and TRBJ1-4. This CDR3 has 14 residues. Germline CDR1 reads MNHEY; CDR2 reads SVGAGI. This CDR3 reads CASSYSKARLELFF.

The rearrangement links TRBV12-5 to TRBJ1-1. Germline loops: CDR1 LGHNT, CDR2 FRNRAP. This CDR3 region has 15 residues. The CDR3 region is CASGLVTGLNTEAFF.

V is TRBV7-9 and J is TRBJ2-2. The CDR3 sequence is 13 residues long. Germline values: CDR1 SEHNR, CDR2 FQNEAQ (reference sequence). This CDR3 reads CASSSGATGELFF.

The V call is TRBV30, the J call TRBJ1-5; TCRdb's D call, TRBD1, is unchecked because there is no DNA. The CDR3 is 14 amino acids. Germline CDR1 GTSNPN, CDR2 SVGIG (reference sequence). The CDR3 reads CAWSPSGGHQPQHF.

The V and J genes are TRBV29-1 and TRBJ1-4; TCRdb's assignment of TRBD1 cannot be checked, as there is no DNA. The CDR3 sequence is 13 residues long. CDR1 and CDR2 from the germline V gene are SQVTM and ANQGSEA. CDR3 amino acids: CSVENPGVEKLFF.

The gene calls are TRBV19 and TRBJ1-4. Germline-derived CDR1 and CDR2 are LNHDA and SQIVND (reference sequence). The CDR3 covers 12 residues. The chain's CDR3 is CASLDENEKLFF.

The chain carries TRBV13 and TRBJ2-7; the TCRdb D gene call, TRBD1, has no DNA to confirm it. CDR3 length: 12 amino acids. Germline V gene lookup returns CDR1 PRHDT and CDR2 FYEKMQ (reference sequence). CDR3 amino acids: CASSSRGDEQYF.

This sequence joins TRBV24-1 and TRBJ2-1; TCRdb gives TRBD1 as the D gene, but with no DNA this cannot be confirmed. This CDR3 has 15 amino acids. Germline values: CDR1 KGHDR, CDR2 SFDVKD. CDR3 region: CATSARQGGYNEQFF.

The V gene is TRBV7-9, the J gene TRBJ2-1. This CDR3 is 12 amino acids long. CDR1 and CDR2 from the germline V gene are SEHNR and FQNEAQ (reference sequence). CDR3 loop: CASSLGVDEQFF.

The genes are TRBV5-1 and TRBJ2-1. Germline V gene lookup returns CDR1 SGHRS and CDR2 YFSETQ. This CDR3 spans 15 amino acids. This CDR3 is CASSQSGGSYNEQFF.

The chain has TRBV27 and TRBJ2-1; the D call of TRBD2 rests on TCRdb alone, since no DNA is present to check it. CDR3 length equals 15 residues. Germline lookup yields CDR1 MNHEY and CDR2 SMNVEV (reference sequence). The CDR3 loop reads CASSLTSGRDNEQFF.

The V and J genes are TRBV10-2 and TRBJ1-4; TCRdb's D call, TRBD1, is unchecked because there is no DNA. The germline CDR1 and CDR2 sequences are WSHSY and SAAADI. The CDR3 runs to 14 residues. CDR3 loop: CASSERRENEKLFF.

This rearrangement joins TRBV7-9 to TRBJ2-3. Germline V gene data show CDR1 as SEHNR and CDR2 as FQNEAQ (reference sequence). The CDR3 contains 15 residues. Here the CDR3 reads CASSQQRYSTDTQYF.

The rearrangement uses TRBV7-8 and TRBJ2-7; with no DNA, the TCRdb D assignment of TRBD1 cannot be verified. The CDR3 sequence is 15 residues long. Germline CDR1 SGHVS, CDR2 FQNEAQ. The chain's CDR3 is CASSFSGGSSYEQYF.